The table lists the clone carrying this T cell receptor (beta chain) with a count of one. The data originate from a study of blood T cell repertoires in COVID-19. Study context: COVID-19 samples from acute and convalescent phases originated in the United States, Italy and Spain.

V was clipped by 3 bases and J by 1 base; unmatched bases: 8. CDR3 length equals 16 residues. In germline, CDR1 is DFQATT, CDR2 SNEGSKA (reference sequence). Original data processing: Amplification of reference gene primers was used by the study to estimate nucleated cell counts. Assay: immunoSEQ multiplex PCR; the TCRdb copy retains only in-frame clones and omits some. That table is the source of V, J and clone size, and D and trimming were worked out from the DNA. The sample lists roughly 430,000 clones, 70% to 90% occurring once. Recruits, aged roughly 18 to 95 years, lived in 24 US areas. Each participant's cohort was designated according to participant-reported clinical history.

This sequence joins TRBV20-1 and TRBJ2-3, with 9 bases fitting TRBD2. This receptor was taken from a woman aged 40 to 49 with acute COVID-19. What was sequenced was PBMCs or T cells enriched from blood (not recorded which). The CDR3 protein is CSASGGGARGTDTQYF. In DNA, the CDR3 is TGCAGTGCTAGTGGCGGGGGGGCGAGGGGCACAGATACGCAGTATTTT.